This T cell receptor beta chain was recorded in a study of blood T cell repertoires in COVID-19. About the study: Donors in the United States, Italy and Spain gave samples during acute or convalescent COVID-19. From T cells, B-cell-depleted T cells, or PBMCs came the material, which was cDNA or gDNA.

Authors' analysis steps: Reference gene primer amplification in the assay estimated nucleated cell counts. Using immunoSEQ multiplex PCR, the repertoire was profiled, and TCRdb retains in-frame clones only, with some absent. That table furnishes V, J and clone size, whereas the DNA furnished D and trimming. The data contain fewer than 200,000 clones, approximately 80% of them singletons. Sequencing used peripheral blood. The TCR originated in a man between 60 and 75 years old with acute or convalescent COVID-19.

This CDR3 reads CASSQNRGMNTEAFF. The CDR3 DNA is TGCGCCAGCAGCCAAAACAGGGGAATGAACACTGAAGCTTTCTTT. The chain links TRBV4-3 to TRBJ1-1; the match to TRBD1 covers 7 bases. From germline, CDR1 is LGHNA and CDR2 YSLEER. Losses at the gene ends were 2 bases for V and 0 bases for J; bases not matched to a gene: 3. The CDR3 is 15 amino acids.